The rows below give T cell receptor beta chains drawn from one sample of a study of T cell changes during pregnancy in multiple sclerosis. TCRdb's table, derived via immunoSEQ multiplex PCR, lists solely in-frame clones and lacks some. The sample holds under 110,000 clones, approximately 91% seen once. Specimen: peripheral blood, collected in the second trimester of pregnancy. All receptors come from a female donor with multiple sclerosis, enrolled in a pregnancy study. CDR3s include the opening cysteine and the closing phenylalanine or tryptophan. The order of the fields is D gene, clone size, J gene, V gene, CDR3 DNA, CDR3 protein. A D gene is named only where the DNA matches it firmly. The size of a clone is reported for some rows only, either as once, few or many, or as a class for expanded clones.

TRBD1 | . | TRBJ1-1 | TRBV30 | TGTGCCTGGACGACAGGGGTCGCCACTGAAGCTTTCTTT | CAWTTGVATEAFF
. | . | TRBJ2-1 | TRBV25-1 | TGTGCCAGCAGTGATCCGCATGGGGCCTCCTACAATGAGCAGTTCTTC | CASSDPHGASYNEQFF
TRBD2 | . | TRBJ2-1 | TRBV18 | TGTGCCAGCTCACCCAAAGGGGGCGGACTAGCGGAGGGGGCGTTCTTC | CASSPKGGGLAEGAFF
TRBD1 | . | TRBJ2-7 | TRBV5-4 | TGTGCCAGCAGCGACTGGACAGGGGGCCCCTACGAGCAGTACTTC | CASSDWTGGPYEQYF
TRBD2 | . | TRBJ2-1 | TRBV19 | TGTGCCAGTACCTCTACTAGCGGGAGGTCCCATGAGCAGTTCTTC | CASTSTSGRSHEQFF
. | . | TRBJ1-1 | TRBV11-2 | TGTGCCAGCAGCTCGGACTCGAACACTGAAGCTTTCTTT | CASSSDSNTEAFF
. | . | TRBJ2-7 | TRBV10-3 | TGTGCCATCAGTGAGACAGCCATGGATTCCTACGAGCAGTACTTC | CAISETAMDSYEQYF
. | once | TRBJ2-7 | TRBV15 | TGTGCCACCAGCAGAGAGGGGGGCTCCTACGAGCAGTACTTC | CATSREGGSYEQYF
. | . | TRBJ1-2 | TRBV4-2 | TGTGCCAGCACCGAACAAAACACAGGGCCCCTTTATGGCTACACCTTC | CASTEQNTGPLYGYTF
TRBD2 | . | TRBJ2-1 | TRBV10-3 | TGTGCCATCAGTGAGGGGGCGGGGGGGGAGTCCTACAATGAGCAGTTCTTC | CAISEGAGGESYNEQFF
TRBD1 | . | TRBJ1-5 | TRBV5-1 | TGCGCCAGCAGCCTAAAGACAGGGAACGATCAGCCCCAGCATTTT | CASSLKTGNDQPQHF
TRBD1 | . | TRBJ2-7 | TRBV27 | TGTGCCAGCAGCCAAGGGACAGCACCCTACGAGCAGTACTTC | CASSQGTAPYEQYF
TRBD1 | . | TRBJ2-5 | TRBV6-5 | TGTGCCAGCAGCAGGGGGCCGGAGACCCAGTACTTC | CASSRGPETQYF
TRBD2 | . | TRBJ2-4 | TRBV27 | TGTGCCAGCAGTTTCGCGCTAGCGGTAGCCAAAAACATTCAGTACTTC | CASSFALAVAKNIQYF
. | once | TRBJ2-7 | TRBV7-9 | TGTGCCAGCAGCTTAGTACCGGGAGAGTACGAGCAGTACTTC | CASSLVPGEYEQYF
. | . | TRBJ2-5 | TRBV10-1 | TGCGCCAGCAGTGGAGGGTTGGAGACCCAGTACTTC | CASSGGLETQYF
. | few | TRBJ2-7 | TRBV5-6 | TGTGCCAGCAGCTTCGCTGGGGTCCAGGGTCCATACGAGCAGTACTTC | CASSFAGVQGPYEQYF
TRBD2 | . | TRBJ2-3 | TRBV30 | TGTGCCTGGAGAAAACTAGCGGGAGGTTATACGCAGTATTTT | CAWRKLAGGYTQYF
. | once | TRBJ2-7 | TRBV15 | TGTGCCACCAGGGCAGGAGGTAATGGCTACGAGCAGTACTTC | CATRAGGNGYEQYF
TRBD2 | once | TRBJ2-1 | TRBV4-2 | TGTGCCAGCAGCCCTATTAGCGGGAGTATCGACAATGAGCAGTTCTTC | CASSPISGSIDNEQFF
. | . | TRBJ2-1 | TRBV6-5 | TGTGCCAGCAGTTCCACTAGAAACAATGAGCAGTTCTTC | CASSSTRNNEQFF
. | . | TRBJ2-2 | TRBV6-1 | TGTGCCAGCACCGGGTCAGTCGGCTTCACCGGGGAGCTGTTTTTT | CASTGSVGFTGELFF
TRBD1 | . | TRBJ2-7 | TRBV28 | TGTGCCATTAGACGACAGGGGCGCTACGAGCAGTACTTC | CAIRRQGRYEQYF
. | . | TRBJ1-1 | TRBV5-1 | TGCGCCAGCAGCTCGGGACTCTCTCCCCCATACACTGAAGCTTTCTTT | CASSSGLSPPYTEAFF
. | . | TRBJ1-1 | TRBV25-1 | TGTGCACAGGCAGGGTATGCTGAAGCTTTCTTT | CAQAGYAEAFF
. | once | TRBJ1-2 | TRBV15 | TGTGCCACCAGCAGAGCTTCTGCTCGGGGGGGGCACTATGGCTACACCTTC | CATSRASARGGHYGYTF
TRBD2 | . | TRBJ2-1 | TRBV19 | TGTGCCAGTAGTATTTCTTGGCGGGGGAGATACAATGAGCAGTTCTTC | CASSISWRGRYNEQFF
TRBD2 | . | TRBJ2-1 | TRBV11-2 | TGTGCCAGCAGCTCACGAACTAGCGGTGTAAGGGATGAGCAGTTCTTC | CASSSRTSGVRDEQFF
. | . | TRBJ1-3 | TRBV7-9 | TGTGCCAGCAGCCCCCGGGACTACTCTGGAAACACCATATATTTT | CASSPRDYSGNTIYF
. | . | TRBJ2-7 | TRBV25-1 | TGTGCCAGCAGGGACATCTACGAGCAGTACTTC | CASRDIYEQYF
. | . | TRBJ1-5 | TRBV25-1 | TGTGCCAGCAGTGCAACAGGGTTCCCCAATCAGCCCCAGCATTTT | CASSATGFPNQPQHF
. | . | TRBJ1-4 | TRBV28 | TGTGCCAGCAGTCCTGACAGCTCAACTAATGAAAAACTGTTTTTT | CASSPDSSTNEKLFF
TRBD2 | . | TRBJ2-1 | TRBV5-4 | TGTGCCAGCAGCCATTCTAGCGGGAGGGCCTGGACCTACAATGAGCAGTTCTTC | CASSHSSGRAWTYNEQFF
. | once | TRBJ1-5 | TRBV7-8 | TGTGCCAGCAGCCCACAGGGCAGGGCCCCCTATAGCAATCAGCCCCAGCATTTT | CASSPQGRAPYSNQPQHF
TRBD2 | . | TRBJ2-1 | TRBV5-4 | TGTGCCAGCAGCCCGGAGGGACTAGCGGGAGATAGTGAGCAGTTCTTC | CASSPEGLAGDSEQFF
TRBD2 | . | TRBJ2-1 | TRBV9 | TGTGCCAGCAGCCCAAGGGGGACTAGCGGGCCTTATGAGCAGTTCTTC | CASSPRGTSGPYEQFF
. | . | TRBJ2-1 | TRBV7-6 | TGTGCCAGCAGCTTAGGACAGCGGGATGAGCAGTTCTTC | CASSLGQRDEQFF
TRBD1 | . | TRBJ1-2 | TRBV28 | TGTGCCAGCAGTTTAACCGGGACAGGGTTGATGGCAGGAGGCTACACCTTC | CASSLTGTGLMAGGYTF
. | . | TRBJ1-3 | TRBV19 | TGTGCCAGTAGTCGACTCGGAAACACCATATATTTT | CASSRLGNTIYF
. | once | TRBJ1-4 | TRBV6-5 | TGTGCCAGCAGTTATTCCGCGGCAACTAATGAAAAACTGTTTTTT | CASSYSAATNEKLFF
. | . | TRBJ2-1 | TRBV11-2 | TGTGCCAGCAGCCCCTGGGCCTCAGGCGATGAGCAGTTCTTC | CASSPWASGDEQFF
. | . | TRBJ2-7 | TRBV5-1 | TGCGCCAGCAGCTTCGCCGGGAACTCCTACGAGCAGTACTTC | CASSFAGNSYEQYF
TRBD2 | . | TRBJ2-7 | TRBV5-1 | TGCGCCAGCAGTACTAGCGGGAGGCCCTACGAGCAGTACTTC | CASSTSGRPYEQYF
TRBD1 | . | TRBJ1-2 | TRBV27 | TGTGCCAGCAGTCATCGGACAGGGGGCGGGGGCTATGGCTACACCTTC | CASSHRTGGGGYGYTF
TRBD1 | once | TRBJ2-7 | TRBV30 | TGTGCCTGGAGTATAACCGGGACAGGGGACCCCTACGAGCAGTACTTC | CAWSITGTGDPYEQYF
TRBD2 | . | TRBJ2-7 | TRBV7-8 | TGTGCCAGCAGCTTAGCTCTAGCGGGAGGTCTGCCCTACGAGCAGTACTTC | CASSLALAGGLPYEQYF